Listed below are T cell receptor beta chains from one sample, sequenced in a study of blood T cell repertoires in COVID-19. TCRdb's copy holds only in-frame clones and misses some; the assay was immunoSEQ multiplex PCR. The sample holds fewer than 200,000 clones, 83% seen once. Sequenced input: peripheral blood. These receptors all stem from a human donor in a cohort sampled during active COVID-19. CDR3s include the opening cysteine and the closing phenylalanine or tryptophan. The order of the fields is J gene, V gene, D gene, clone size, CDR3 protein, CDR3 DNA. A D gene is named only where the DNA matches it firmly. For some rows the clone size is stated as once, few or many, or as a class when expanded; others skip it.

TRBJ2-7	TRBV23-1	-	once	CASSQIQGTYEQYF	TGCGCCAGCAGTCAAATACAGGGTACATACGAGCAGTACTTC
TRBJ1-2	TRBV15	-	-	CATSREPSANYGYTF	TGTGCCACCAGCCGCGAACCGTCCGCTAACTATGGCTACACCTTC
TRBJ2-7	TRBV29-1	-	-	CSVAEPGTRAYEQYF	TGCAGCGTAGCTGAACCCGGGACAAGGGCCTACGAGCAGTACTTC
TRBJ1-1	TRBV7-9	-	few	CASSLDPRNTEAFF	TGTGCCAGCAGCTTAGACCCGAGGAACACTGAAGCTTTCTTT
TRBJ2-7	TRBV5-6	TRBD1	-	CASSWGQGGYEQYF	TGTGCCAGCAGCTGGGGACAGGGCGGTTACGAGCAGTACTTC
TRBJ2-2	TRBV9	-	-	CASSVGGSSTGELFF	TGTGCCAGCAGCGTAGGTGGTTCGAGCACCGGGGAGCTGTTTTTT
TRBJ1-2	TRBV24-1	TRBD1	-	CATRGQGSREGYTF	TGTGCCACCAGAGGACAGGGTTCTCGAGAGGGCTACACCTTC
TRBJ1-2	TRBV13	-	-	CASSLGLKGGYTF	TGTGCCAGCAGCTTAGGCCTGAAGGGGGGCTACACCTTC
TRBJ2-3	TRBV11-3	-	-	CASSPKGQARGTDTQYF	TGTGCCAGCAGCCCGAAGGGGCAGGCCCGGGGGACAGATACGCAGTATTTT
TRBJ1-1	TRBV7-2	-	once	CASSLLTVNTEAFF	TGTGCCAGCAGCCTTCTGACAGTGAACACTGAAGCTTTCTTT
TRBJ1-2	TRBV24-1	TRBD1	-	CATSALSGGGYTF	TGTGCCACCAGTGCCCTCTCAGGGGGAGGCTACACCTTC
TRBJ2-5	TRBV7-2	-	-	CASSLMGARETQYF	TGTGCCAGCAGCTTAATGGGAGCCAGAGAGACCCAGTACTTC
TRBJ2-7	TRBV28	TRBD2	few	CASSVAGAGVEQYF	TGTGCCAGCAGTGTAGCGGGAGCGGGGGTCGAGCAGTACTTC
TRBJ1-1	TRBV5-1	-	-	CASSPDTLSEAFF	TGCGCCAGCAGCCCGGACACCTTAAGTGAAGCTTTCTTT
TRBJ2-7	TRBV19	-	-	CASSWGPQTYEQYF	TGTGCCAGTAGTTGGGGCCCTCAGACCTACGAGCAGTACTTC
TRBJ1-1	TRBV27	TRBD1	-	CASSLLGTGGVGTEAFF	TGTGCCAGCAGTTTATTAGGGACAGGGGGCGTAGGGACTGAAGCTTTCTTT